One and the same sample provided the 19 T cell receptor beta chains below, sequenced in a study of blood T cell repertoires in COVID-19. Libraries were prepared by immunoSEQ multiplex PCR; TCRdb keeps only in-frame clonotypes and omits some of them. Of about 82,000 clones listed, 80% are singletons. Sequencing was done on a sample of peripheral blood. All receptors come from a woman aged 35 to 49 with active or convalescent COVID-19.

This chain joins TRBV27 and TRBJ2-5; 8 bases line up with TRBD1. Germline loops: CDR1 MNHEY, CDR2 SMNVEV (reference sequence). The CDR3 contains 15 residues. J gave up 4 bases and V 3 bases, and 7 bases lay outside the gene matches. CDR3: CASSFRQGAAETQYF. For the CDR3, the DNA is TGTGCCAGCAGTTTTCGGCAGGGGGCGGCAGAGACCCAGTACTTC.

The chain joins TRBV5-1 to TRBJ1-2; no firm D call. This CDR3 contains 14 residues. V was trimmed by 5 bases and J by 8 bases, leaving 19 bases between them. Germline assignment: CDR1 SGHRS and CDR2 YFSETQ. The CDR3 loop is CASRFRGSGVGYTF. CDR3 in DNA: TGCGCCAGCAGGTTTCGTGGGTCAGGTGTGGGCTACACCTTC.

The CDR3 bases are TGTGCCAGCAGTCTAGGAAACATTCAGTACTTC. Translating it yields CASSLGNIQYF. This rearrangement joins TRBV6-2 or TRBV6-3 to TRBJ2-4; D is uncertain. The CDR3 contains 11 residues. Trimming stripped 5 bases from V and 6 bases from J, with 5 bases between. CDR1 is MNHEY, CDR2 SVGEGT, per germline.

This clone was seen a single time. The J gene is TRBJ1-1, the V gene TRBV5-1; TRBD1 might be the D (6 bases). Trimming took off 3 bases at V and 3 bases at J, with 9 bases between the two ends. CDR1 and CDR2 (germline): SGHRS, YFSETQ. The CDR3 is made up of 13 amino acids. The CDR3 region has the DNA TGCGCCAGCAGCTCCGGACAGTACACTGAAGCTTTCTTT. Residues: CASSSGQYTEAFF.

The CDR3 DNA sequence: TGTGCCAGCAGCCAAGACCAAGCGGGACGCACCGGGGAGCTGTTTTTT. Encoded protein: CASSQDQAGRTGELFF. J is TRBJ2-2 and V is TRBV3-1 (or the pseudogene TRBV3-2); 7 nucleotides match TRBD2. J lost 4 bases, V lost 0 bases, and 5 bases had no gene match. CDR1 LGHDT and CDR2 YNNKEL come from the germline V gene (reference sequence). The CDR3 is 16 amino acids.

CDR3 region: CASRGGRPYEQYF. DNA of the CDR3: TGTGCCAGCAGAGGGGGACGCCCCTACGAGCAGTACTTC. This chain joins TRBV6-5 and TRBJ2-7, with D maybe TRBD1 (6 bases). Germline lookup yields CDR1 MNHEY and CDR2 SVGAGI. Trimming stripped 6 bases from V and 2 bases from J, with 11 bases between. This CDR3 comprises 13 residues.

The rearrangement joins TRBV19 to TRBJ2-3, with a weak D call TRBD1 (6 bases). Between the trimmed V and J ends, which lost 6 bases and 0 bases, there was a span of 16 bases. CDR1 LNHDA and CDR2 SQIVND come from the germline V gene (reference sequence). CDR3 length: 16 residues. The CDR3 region is CASRRDISTSTDTQYF. The CDR3 nucleotides read TGTGCCAGTAGACGGGACATCTCCACTAGCACAGATACGCAGTATTTT. The full variable domain, rest sourced from reference TRBV19 and TRBJ2-3, is DGGITQSPKYLFRKEGQNVTLSCEQNLNHDAMYWYRQDPGQGLRLIYYSQIVNDFQKGDIAEGYSVSREKKESFPLTVTSAQKNPTAFYLCASRRDISTSTDTQYFGPGTRLTVL.

V is TRBV4-3 and J is TRBJ1-4; 8 bases map to TRBD1. The trim removed 4 bases at V and 3 bases at J, leaving 7 bases unmatched. This CDR3 is built from 16 residues. Germline V gene lookup returns CDR1 LGHNA and CDR2 YSLEER. The CDR3 spells CASSREGDRPNEKLFF. The CDR3 bases are TGCGCCAGCAGCCGCGAGGGGGACAGGCCTAATGAAAAACTGTTTTTT.

This chain links TRBV28 with TRBJ1-1; possible D gene TRBD1, 6 bases. V lost 7 bases and J 3 bases, leaving 18 bases between the germline ends. Germline assignment: CDR1 MDHEN and CDR2 SYDVKM. The CDR3 length is 15 residues. The CDR3 DNA follows: TGTGCCAGCACCGGGACAATTAATCGGTACACTGAAGCTTTCTTT. This encodes CASTGTINRYTEAFF.

In DNA form, the CDR3 reads TGTGCCAGCAGCTTTTTCGGGGAGCAGTACTTC. Residues: CASSFFGEQYF. This chain joins TRBV5-6 and TRBJ2-7; unclear D gene. Per the germline V gene, CDR1 is SGHDT and CDR2 is YYEEEE. The length of the CDR3 is 11 residues. With 2 bases removed from V and 7 bases from J, the gap between germline ends came to 7 bases.

The chain carries TRBV3-1 (or the pseudogene TRBV3-2) and TRBJ2-7; tentatively, D is TRBD2 (6 bases). There are 14 residues in the CDR3. Looked up from germline, CDR1 is LGHDT and CDR2 is YNNKEL (reference sequence). V shed 3 bases and J shed 0 bases, with 9 bases lying between them. CDR3 loop: CASSQRDVSYEQYF. The CDR3 region has the DNA TGTGCCAGCAGCCAGCGGGACGTCTCCTACGAGCAGTACTTC.

The V call is TRBV5-1, the J call TRBJ1-1; no definite D call. Per the germline V gene, CDR1 is SGHRS and CDR2 is YFSETQ. Trimming removed 0 bases from V and 5 bases from J, with 11 bases in between. CDR3 length equals 14 residues. The CDR3 sequence is CASSLDSRGTEAFF. DNA for the CDR3: TGCGCCAGCAGCTTGGACAGTCGAGGGACTGAAGCTTTCTTT.

The V gene is TRBV28, the J gene TRBJ2-5; 8 bases line up with TRBD2. Per germline, CDR1 MDHEN and CDR2 SYDVKM. The length of the CDR3 is 16 residues. V dropped 4 bases and J dropped 4; count of bases not matched to a gene: 11. CDR3 sequence reads: CASSSLSGGWGETQYF. CDR3 nucleotide sequence: TGTGCCAGCAGTTCACTGAGCGGGGGCTGGGGAGAGACCCAGTACTTC.

This clone appeared a single time. CDR3 sequence reads: CASSPTRPAGAGELFF. In DNA, the CDR3 is TGTGCCAGCTCACCAACCAGGCCTGCGGGGGCCGGGGAGCTGTTTTTT. This chain connects TRBV18 to TRBJ2-2; 7 bases fit TRBD2. The CDR3 consists of 16 residues. Germline assignment: CDR1 KGHSH and CDR2 LQKENI. With 2 bases clipped from V and 6 bases from J, the junction kept 9 bases outside the gene matches.

The V gene is TRBV3-1 (or the pseudogene TRBV3-2), the J gene TRBJ2-1, with D tentatively TRBD2 (6 bases). The CDR3 length is 19 residues. The ends were cut back, 1 base at V and 1 base at J, with 20 bases in the middle. CDR1 LGHDT and CDR2 YNNKEL come from the germline V gene (reference sequence). The CDR3 region is CASSQGFLGLSSSYNEQFF. CDR3 DNA: TGTGCCAGCAGCCAAGGGTTCCTCGGACTATCCAGTTCCTACAATGAGCAGTTCTTC.

The rearrangement joins TRBV4-1 to TRBJ2-7; no clear D gene. CDR3 size: 12 residues. V was cut by 0 bases and J by 7 bases, with 7 bases left in between. Germline-derived CDR1 and CDR2 are MGHRA and YSYEKL. DNA of the CDR3: TGCGCCAGCAGCCAAGATCTAGGTGAGCAGTACTTC. It specifies CASSQDLGEQYF.

J is TRBJ1-2 and V is TRBV7-9; TRBD1 matches 7 bases. CDR1 and CDR2 (germline): SEHNR, FQNEAQ (reference sequence). CDR3 length: 14 amino acids. V lost 2 bases and J lost 6; bases outside the gene matches: 6. DNA of the CDR3: TGTGCCAGCAGCTTATCCGACAGGGTAGATGGCTACACCTTC. This encodes CASSLSDRVDGYTF.

This rearrangement joins TRBV3-1 (or the pseudogene TRBV3-2) to TRBJ2-7; TRBD1 matches 9 bases. Germline trimming cut 3 bases from V and 2 bases from J; bases unmatched to any gene: 2. CDR3 length: 14 amino acids. Germline lookup yields CDR1 LGHDT and CDR2 YNNKEL (reference sequence). In nucleotides, the CDR3 is TGTGCCAGCAGCCATCGACAGGGGGCCTACGAGCAGTACTTC. Its protein product is CASSHRQGAYEQYF.

The chain recombines TRBV28 with TRBJ1-2; D unclear. The CDR3 has 13 residues. Germline V gene data show CDR1 as MDHEN and CDR2 as SYDVKM. Deletions cut 5 bases from V and 8 bases from J, with 15 bases between. DNA for the CDR3: TGTGCCAGCAGTCCCCCCGGGAATAGGGGCTACACCTTC. Residues: CASSPPGNRGYTF.